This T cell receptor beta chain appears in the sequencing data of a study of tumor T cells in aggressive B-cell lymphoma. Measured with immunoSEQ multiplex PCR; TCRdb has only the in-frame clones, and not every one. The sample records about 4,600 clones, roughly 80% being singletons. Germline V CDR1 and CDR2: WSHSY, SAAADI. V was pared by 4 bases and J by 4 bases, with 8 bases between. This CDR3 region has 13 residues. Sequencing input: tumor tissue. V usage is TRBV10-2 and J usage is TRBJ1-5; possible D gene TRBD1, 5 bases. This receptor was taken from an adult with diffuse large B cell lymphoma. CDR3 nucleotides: TGCGCCAGCAGTGGAACAGGAAATCAGCCCCAGCATTTT. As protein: CASSGTGNQPQHF.